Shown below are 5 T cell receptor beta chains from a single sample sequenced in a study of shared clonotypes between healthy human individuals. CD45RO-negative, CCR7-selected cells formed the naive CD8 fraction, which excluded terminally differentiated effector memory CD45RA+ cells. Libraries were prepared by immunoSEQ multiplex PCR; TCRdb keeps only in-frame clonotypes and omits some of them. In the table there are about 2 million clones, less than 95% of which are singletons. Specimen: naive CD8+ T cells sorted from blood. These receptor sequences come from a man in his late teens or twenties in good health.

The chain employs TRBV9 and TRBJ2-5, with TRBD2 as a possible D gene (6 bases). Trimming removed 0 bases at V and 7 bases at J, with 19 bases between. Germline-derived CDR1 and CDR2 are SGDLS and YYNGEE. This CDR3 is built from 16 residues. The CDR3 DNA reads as TGTGCCAGCAGCGTAGGCGGGGAACCGAGTTTTGGGACCCAGTACTTC. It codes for CASSVGGEPSFGTQYF. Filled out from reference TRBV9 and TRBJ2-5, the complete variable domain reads DSGVTQTPKHLITATGQRVTLRCSPRSGDLSVYWYQQSLDQGLQFLIQYYNGEERAKGNILERFSAQQFPDLHSELNLSSLELGDSALYFCASSVGGEPSFGTQYFGPGTRLLVL.

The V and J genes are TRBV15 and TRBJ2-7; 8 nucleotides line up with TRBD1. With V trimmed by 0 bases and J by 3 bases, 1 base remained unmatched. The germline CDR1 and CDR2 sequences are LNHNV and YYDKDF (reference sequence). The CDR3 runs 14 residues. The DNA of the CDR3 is TGTGCCACCAGCAGAGAGGACAGGGACTACGAGCAGTACTTC. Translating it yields CATSREDRDYEQYF.

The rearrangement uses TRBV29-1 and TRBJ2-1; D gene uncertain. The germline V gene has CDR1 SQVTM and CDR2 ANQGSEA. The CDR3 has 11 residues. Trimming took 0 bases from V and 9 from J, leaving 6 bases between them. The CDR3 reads CSVEDNSEQFF. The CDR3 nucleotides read TGCAGCGTTGAAGATAACAGTGAGCAGTTCTTC.

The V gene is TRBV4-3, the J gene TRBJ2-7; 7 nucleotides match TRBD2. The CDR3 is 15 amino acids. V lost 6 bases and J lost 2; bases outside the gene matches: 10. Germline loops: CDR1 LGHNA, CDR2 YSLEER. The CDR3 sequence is CASSPVLGTTYEQYF. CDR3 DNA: TGCGCCAGCAGTCCCGTTCTCGGGACTACCTACGAGCAGTACTTC.

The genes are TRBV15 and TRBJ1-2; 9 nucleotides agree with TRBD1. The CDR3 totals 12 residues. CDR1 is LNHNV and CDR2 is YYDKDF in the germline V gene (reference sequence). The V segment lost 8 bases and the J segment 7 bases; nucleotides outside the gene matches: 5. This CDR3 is CATPSDRGGYTF. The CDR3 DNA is TGTGCCACCCCCTCGGACAGGGGTGGCTACACCTTC.